This entry is about one TCR beta chain. Antigen unknown. The PCR made use of 60 Vbeta and 13 Jbeta primers. As originally analysed: Around 80 million unique TCR beta chains, 9.5 million to 11 million of them shared, were counted by a later analysis. Sequencing used immunoSEQ multiplex PCR; TCRdb keeps in-frame clones, though not all of them. The D gene and trimming were derived from the DNA, and the V and J assignments and clone size from that table. The table records around 150,000 clones, 75% of them present only once. This record belongs to a study of cytomegalovirus exposure and HLA in healthy donors. Whole-study findings and limits: Later, TCR association rates were found to vary by HLA locus, highest for DRB1 and lowest for HLA-C. Available immune exposure information covered CMV serostatus only.

Per germline, CDR1 LNHDA and CDR2 SQIVND (reference sequence). CDR3 length: 13 amino acids. The trim removed 3 bases at V and 6 bases at J, leaving 3 bases unmatched. The TCR was taken from a male donor in good health and CMV-seronegative. Material for sequencing was PBMCs. The J gene is TRBJ2-5, the V gene TRBV19, with 8 nucleotides matching TRBD1. CDR3 coding DNA: TGTGCCAGTAGTATTCAGGGGGCGAAGACCCAGTACTTC. Its translation is CASSIQGAKTQYF.